This TCR beta chain was recorded in a study of PD-1 blockade in classical Hodgkin lymphoma (TCRdb year 2020). Regarding the research as a whole: Nivolumab dosing was 3 mg/kg intravenously every 2 weeks, continuing until either disease progression or unacceptable toxicity. The study used CyTOF and TCR beta sequencing to define a peripheral blood immune signature of response to PD-1 blockade in classical Hodgkin lymphoma. Beyond this particular receptor, the publication reports: Lower diversity was observed in patients in whom nivolumab was started less than 1 year after ASCT, and these patients were excluded from later analyses so that confounding by immune reconstitution would be avoided. Baseline TCR diversity was reported as lower in newly diagnosed patients than in healthy donors, and lower still in relapsed/refractory patients. A significant rise by C4D1 was seen in CD4+ but not CD8+ TCR diversity (p=0.0027 vs p=0.16), with the rise being most apparent in complete responders (p=0.02). Trial patients achieving complete response had baseline diversity similar to newly diagnosed patients, whereas partial responders and progressors had significantly lower diversity. The study covered only a single clinical trial cohort, and the causes of the repertoire differences, possibly disease activity or prior therapy, were still not defined.

Genomic DNA was isolated using the Qiagen DNeasy kit from unsorted PBMCs as well as from negatively selected CD4+ and CD8+ fractions. TCR beta CDR3 regions were amplified by immunoSEQ multiplex PCR using primers annealing to V and J segments. Amplification bias was minimized using a synthetic immune receptor repertoire, and residual bias was removed computationally after sequencing. Processing in the source paper ran as follows. Repertoire diversity was quantified as the Shannon entropy index using custom Python scripts. Unsorted, CD4+ and CD8+ repertoires were analyzed separately, except in combined analyses where CD4+ and CD8+ sequences were merged in silico. A clone counted as expanded when the clone's frequency after treatment rose at least 2-fold relative to C1D1, and clones undetected at baseline were given a pseudocount of 0.5. Clones with 0 or 1 copy at C1D1 were defined as singleton clones, while clones with 2 or more copies were defined as non-singleton clones. Clones expanded in unsorted samples were annotated as CD4+, CD8+ or unknown by matching protein sequences in sorted samples from the same patient. Wilcoxon tests were applied to paired samples to test diversity changes from C1D1 to C4D1. TCRdb took this table from immuneACCESS and kept in-frame rearrangements with V and J called. Such tables lack part of the clones; where checked against another copy, unresolved V genes explain under half of the gap, and the rest is unexplained. D and trimming come from the DNA, and the V and J calls and clone size come from that table. A total of approximately 89,000 clones appear in this sample, about 83% of them only once. The ten largest clones take up more than 15% of the sample.

This sample's time point label indicates: cycle 4 day 1 (C4D1), after 6 weeks of nivolumab. Every trial patient had relapsed after autologous stem cell transplantation, and cohorts A, B and C differed in prior brentuximab vedotin exposure. The trial cohort included 50 to 60 patients with relapsed/refractory classical Hodgkin lymphoma, and each patient had a best overall response of complete response, partial response or progressive disease. In the multi-cohort phase II CheckMate 205 trial, trial patients received single-agent nivolumab. An independent review committee assessed best overall response using the 2007 International Working Group response criteria. Trial PBMCs were collected immediately before nivolumab initiation (C1D1) and during therapy at cycle 2 day 1 and cycle 4 day 1. After peripheral blood was drawn into 8 mL Vacutainer Cell Preparation Tubes, PBMCs were isolated by centrifugation and then cryopreserved.

This clone was seen just once. Its recognized antigen is unknown. The input lacks base qualities; no much larger clone sits a single base away. The sequencing here drew on peripheral blood mononuclear cells (PBMCs), taken before the fourth cycle of nivolumab. The sequence derives from a human donor with classical Hodgkin lymphoma.

The nucleotide sequence reads as follows: TGTGCCAGTAGTATAGGACAGGGCACCGGGGAGCTGTTTTTT. Its product reads: CASSIGQGTGELFF. The chain is assembled from TRBV19 and TRBJ2-2; a stretch of 7 junction bases matches TRBD1. CDR1 and CDR2, per the germline V gene (reference sequence), are LNHDA and SQIVND. The CDR3 runs 14 amino acids, cysteine and phenylalanine included. Solely the CDR3 DNA is kept, with 42 bases framed from the first base. For this chain, trimming is 1 base at the V end and 4 bases at the J end, and the number of junction bases without a gene match is 0.